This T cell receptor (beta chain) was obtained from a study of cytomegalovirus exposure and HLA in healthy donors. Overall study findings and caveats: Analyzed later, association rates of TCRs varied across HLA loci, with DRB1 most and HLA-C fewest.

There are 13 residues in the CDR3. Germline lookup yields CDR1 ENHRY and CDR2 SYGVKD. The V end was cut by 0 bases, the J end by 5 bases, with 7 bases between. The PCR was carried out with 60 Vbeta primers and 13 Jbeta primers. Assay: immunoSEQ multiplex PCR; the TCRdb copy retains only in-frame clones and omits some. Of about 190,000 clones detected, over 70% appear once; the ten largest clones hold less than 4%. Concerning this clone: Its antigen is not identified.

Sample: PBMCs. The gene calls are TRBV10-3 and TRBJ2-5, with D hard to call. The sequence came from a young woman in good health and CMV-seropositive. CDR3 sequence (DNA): TGTGCCATCAGTGAGTCAGGCAGGGAGACCCAGTACTTC. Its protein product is CAISESGRETQYF.